The 6 T cell receptor beta chains below come from one sample, sequenced in a study of blood T cell repertoires in COVID-19. Produced via immunoSEQ multiplex PCR; TCRdb's table is partial and in-frame only. The sample lists 190,000 or so clones; roughly 80% were seen once. Sequencing was performed on peripheral blood. Source of these receptors: a man aged 50-59 years who had recovered from COVID-19.

The chain uses TRBV2 and TRBJ2-5; 8 positions agree with TRBD2. The CDR3 consists of 15 residues. Germline V gene data show CDR1 as SNHLY and CDR2 as FYNNEI. Trimming at V came to 5 bases and at J to 5 bases, leaving 10 bases not matched to a gene. The CDR3 loop is CASSLERELVETQYF. Here the CDR3 DNA reads TGTGCCAGCAGTCTTGAGCGGGAGTTGGTGGAGACCCAGTACTTC.

CDR3 protein: CASSVGLAVTGELFF. CDR3 nucleotides: TGTGCCAGCAGCGTGGGACTAGCGGTCACCGGGGAGCTGTTTTTT. This chain links TRBV9 with TRBJ2-2, with TRBD2 identical over 11 bases. This CDR3 comprises 15 residues. With V trimmed by 2 bases and J by 4 bases, 1 base remained unmatched. The germline V gene encodes CDR1 SGDLS and CDR2 YYNGEE.

In this sample, this clone turned up many times. V and J are TRBV13 and TRBJ2-7; TRBD2 matches 7 bases. The CDR3 is made up of 14 amino acids. In germline, CDR1 is PRHDT, CDR2 FYEKMQ (reference sequence). V lost 4 bases and J lost 2; bases outside the gene matches: 5. CDR3 coding DNA: TGTGCCAGCAGCTCCCTAGCGGATGCCTACGAGCAGTACTTC. Protein product: CASSSLADAYEQYF. Full variable domain (rest looked up from reference TRBV13 and TRBJ2-7): AAGVIQSPRHLIKEKRETATLKCYPIPRHDTVYWYQQGPGQDPQFLISFYEKMQSDKGSIPDRFSAQQFSDYHSELNMSSLELGDSALYFCASSSLADAYEQYFGPGTRLTVT.

Turning to this clone: Other nucleotide sequences from this sample produce the same CDR3. This chain uses TRBV27 with TRBJ2-7; possible D gene TRBD1, 5 bases. Germline values: CDR1 MNHEY, CDR2 SMNVEV (reference sequence). V gave up 2 bases and J gave up 1 base, with 6 bases separating them. The CDR3 is 13 residues long. The CDR3 DNA follows: TGTGCCAGCAGTTTAGACAGTTCCTACGAGCAGTACTTC. Translating it yields CASSLDSSYEQYF.

This chain links TRBV18 with TRBJ1-5; D is uncertain. Trimming took 3 bases from V and 7 from J, leaving 13 bases between them. CDR3 length equals 14 residues. The germline V gene encodes CDR1 KGHSH and CDR2 LQKENI. DNA for the CDR3: TGTGCCAGCTCACCGGATCGGGTTTCACAGCCCCAGCATTTT. Amino acids: CASSPDRVSQPQHF.

The J gene is TRBJ1-4, the V gene TRBV5-6, with 9 nucleotides matching TRBD1. This CDR3 spans 15 amino acids. The V gene end was trimmed by 3 bases and the J gene end by 7 bases; junction bases not matched to a gene: 7. The germline V gene has CDR1 SGHDT and CDR2 YYEEEE. CDR3 sequence (DNA): TGTGCCAGCAGCTATCAGACAGGGGGAGGTGAAAAACTGTTTTTT. Residues: CASSYQTGGGEKLFF.